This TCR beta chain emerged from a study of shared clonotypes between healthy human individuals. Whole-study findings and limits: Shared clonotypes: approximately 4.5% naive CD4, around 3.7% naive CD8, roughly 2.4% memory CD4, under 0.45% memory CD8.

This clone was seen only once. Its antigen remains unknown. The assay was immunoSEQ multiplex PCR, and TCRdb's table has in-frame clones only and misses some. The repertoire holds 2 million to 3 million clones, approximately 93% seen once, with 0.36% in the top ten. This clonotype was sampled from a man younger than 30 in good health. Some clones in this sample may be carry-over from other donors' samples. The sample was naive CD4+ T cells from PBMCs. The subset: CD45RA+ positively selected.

The CDR3 DNA reads TGTGCCAGCAGTCCCCTCCTACAATGGGCGCCCACCTACGAGCAGTACTTC. Translation: CASSPLLQWAPTYEQYF. V is TRBV27 and J is TRBJ2-7; no clear D gene. Germline loops: CDR1 MNHEY, CDR2 SMNVEV (reference sequence). V was trimmed by 5 bases and J by 2 bases, leaving 22 bases between them. The CDR3 loop spans 17 amino acids.